This T cell receptor (beta chain) emerged from a study of blood T cell repertoires in COVID-19. This table comes from immunoSEQ multiplex PCR, and its TCRdb copy is limited to in-frame clones, with some not included. The data contain under 250,000 clones, just under 85% of them seen just once; the ten biggest clones take up 6% to 7%. This TCR came from a woman aged 55 to 70 with active or convalescent COVID-19. The specimen sequenced was peripheral blood.

In DNA form, the CDR3 reads TGTGCCAGCAGCCAAGACAGTAACTATGGCTACACCTTC. Translating gives CASSQDSNYGYTF. The genes are TRBV3-1 (or the pseudogene TRBV3-2) and TRBJ1-2; D is undetermined. The CDR3 consists of 13 residues. V dropped 0 bases and J dropped 1 base, with 3 bases sitting between them. Germline-derived CDR1 and CDR2 are LGHDT and YNNKEL (reference sequence).